The next 15 T cell receptor beta chains were all read from a single sample in a study of cytomegalovirus exposure and HLA in healthy donors. PCR primers comprised 60 Vbeta and 13 Jbeta primers. The method was immunoSEQ multiplex PCR; TCRdb's version includes in-frame clones alone and lacks a portion of them. The data show 60,000 or so clones, roughly 71% seen once. The sequenced sample consisted of PBMCs. All receptors derive from a man between 40 and 49 years old in good health and CMV-seropositive.

This chain joins TRBV5-1 and TRBJ2-7; a possible D gene is TRBD1 (6 bases). CDR1 and CDR2 from the germline V gene are SGHRS and YFSETQ. Trimming took 3 bases from V and 3 from J, leaving 10 bases between them. The CDR3 extends over 13 amino acids. In DNA form, the CDR3 reads TGCGCCAGCAGCTCGCCACAGGGCTACGAGCAGTACTTC. Translated: CASSSPQGYEQYF.

V is TRBV25-1 and J is TRBJ1-6; possible D gene TRBD1, 5 bases. The CDR3 extends over 13 amino acids. In germline, CDR1 is MGHDK, CDR2 SYGVNS. Trimming took off 7 bases at V and 10 bases at J, with 14 bases between the two ends. This CDR3 reads CASTPPGGSPLHF. The DNA of the CDR3 is TGTGCCAGCACCCCCCCCGGGGGGTCACCCCTCCACTTT.

The chain combines TRBV9 with TRBJ2-3; TRBD1 agrees at 7 bases. Trimming removed 4 bases from V and 2 bases from J; junction bases left unmatched: 13. Germline-derived CDR1 and CDR2 are SGDLS and YYNGEE. This CDR3 contains 17 residues. In DNA form, the CDR3 reads TGTGCCAGCAGCCCCCGACCTCCGGGACAGACCACAGATACGCAGTATTTT. It specifies CASSPRPPGQTTDTQYF.

This clone was recorded a few times. The V and J genes are TRBV4-3 and TRBJ1-6; 9 bases align to TRBD1. Germline trimming cut 1 base from V and 9 bases from J; bases unmatched to any gene: 4. CDR3 length: 15 amino acids. CDR1 and CDR2 (germline): LGHNA, YSLEER. The CDR3 reads CASSQAGQGSSPLHF. The CDR3 DNA reads as TGCGCCAGCAGCCAAGCCGGACAGGGGAGTTCACCCCTCCACTTT.

The chain is built from TRBV5-6 and TRBJ2-7; D possibly corresponds to TRBD2 (5 bases). The CDR3 contains 14 residues. Trimming cost V 4 bases and J 5 bases, with 16 bases left between them. Germline V gene sequence: CDR1 SGHDT, CDR2 YYEEEE. The CDR3 protein is CASSMIGVGHEQYF. The CDR3 region has the DNA TGTGCCAGCAGCATGATCGGGGTAGGCCACGAGCAGTACTTC.

This chain connects TRBV25-1 to TRBJ1-5; D perhaps matches TRBD1 (5 bases). There are 14 residues in the CDR3. Germline V CDR1 and CDR2: MGHDK, SYGVNS. V lost 5 bases, J lost 0 bases, and 8 bases lay in between. The CDR3 bases are TGTGCCAGCAGTCCAGGGAATAGCAATCAGCCCCAGCATTTT. Translating it yields CASSPGNSNQPQHF.

V is TRBV10-3 and J is TRBJ1-2; 10 bases match TRBD1. The CDR3 covers 13 residues. Germline CDR1 is ENHRY and CDR2 is SYGVKD. V dropped 11 bases and J dropped 3; count of bases not matched to a gene: 6. The CDR3 reads CAVRQGAYYGYTF. The DNA for the CDR3 is TGTGCCGTCCGACAGGGGGCATACTATGGCTACACCTTC.

J is TRBJ1-1 and V is TRBV7-8; the D gene is possibly TRBD1 (5 bases). Germline values: CDR1 SGHVS, CDR2 FQNEAQ. This CDR3 is 15 amino acids long. Deletions cut 5 bases from V and 4 bases from J, with 17 bases between. The DNA for the CDR3 is TGTGCCAGCAGCCCCTACGGCCTCCAGGGCACTGAAGCTTTCTTT. This gives the protein CASSPYGLQGTEAFF.

This chain joins TRBV4-2 and TRBJ1-2; no reliable D call. Trimming took 0 bases from V and 1 from J, leaving 18 bases between them. CDR1 and CDR2 from the germline V gene are LGHNA and YNFKEQ. The CDR3 runs to 18 residues. CDR3 sequence (DNA): TGTGCCAGCAGCCAAGAGGGCCCCCGGTGGAGGCTTAACTATGGCTACACCTTC. Its translation: CASSQEGPRWRLNYGYTF.

This clone was seen more than once but under ten times. The chain has TRBV5-6 and TRBJ1-5; D uncertain. The V gene lost 1 base and the J gene lost 1 base, with 9 bases spanning the gap. The length of the CDR3 is 15 residues. Germline loops: CDR1 SGHDT, CDR2 YYEEEE. The CDR3 DNA follows: TGTGCCAGCAGCTTGTCGGGGAGGAGCAATCAGCCCCAGCATTTT. Translating gives CASSLSGRSNQPQHF.

This chain joins TRBV6-6 and TRBJ1-2, with D possibly TRBD1 on 6 matching bases. The CDR3 totals 13 residues. The ends were cut back, 6 bases at V and 8 bases at J, with 16 bases in the middle. Germline loops: CDR1 MNHNY, CDR2 SVGAGI (reference sequence). CDR3 protein: CASRIRTDEGYTF. The CDR3 DNA reads as TGTGCCAGCAGAATCAGGACAGACGAAGGCTACACCTTC.

The V gene is TRBV7-9, the J gene TRBJ2-7, with no clear D. Trimming shortened V by 1 base and J by 2 bases, and 15 bases separated the two germline ends. This CDR3 comprises 16 residues. The germline CDR1 and CDR2 sequences are SEHNR and FQNEAQ (reference sequence). The CDR3 nucleotides read TGTGCCAGCAGCTTAGGCGACATTACCTTAGCCTACGAGCAGTACTTC. Translated: CASSLGDITLAYEQYF. The variable domain in full, completed from reference TRBV7-9 and TRBJ2-7, reads DTGVSQNPRHKITKRGQNVTFRCDPISEHNRLYWYRQTLGQGPEFLTYFQNEAQLEKSRLLSDRFSAERPKGSFSTLEIQRTEQGDSAMYLCASSLGDITLAYEQYFGPGTRLTVT.

J is TRBJ2-6 and V is TRBV6-1; TRBD2 might be the D (5 bases). This CDR3 is built from 15 residues. Looked up from germline, CDR1 is MNHNS and CDR2 is SASEGT. V was cut by 6 bases and J by 0 bases, with 9 bases left in between. The CDR3 is CASSEGASGANVLTF. CDR3 DNA sequence: TGTGCCAGCAGCGAGGGAGCCTCTGGGGCCAACGTCCTGACTTTC.

A few counts support this clone. The rearrangement links TRBV9 to TRBJ1-1, with 7 nucleotides matching TRBD1. The CDR3 is 17 residues long. Per germline, CDR1 SGDLS and CDR2 YYNGEE. J gave up 1 base and V 0 bases, and 9 bases lay outside the gene matches. The CDR3 loop is CASSVGSGRGWNTEAFF. The CDR3 DNA follows: TGTGCCAGCAGCGTAGGTTCCGGCAGGGGGTGGAACACTGAAGCTTTCTTT.

This clone was seen a single time. This sequence joins TRBV7-3 and TRBJ2-3; 13 positions match TRBD2. This CDR3 has 18 amino acids. V lost 4 bases and J lost 2; bases outside the gene matches: 9. Germline V gene lookup returns CDR1 SGHTA and CDR2 FQGTGA. The CDR3 sequence: CASSSHGLAGADTDTQYF. In DNA form, the CDR3 reads TGTGCCAGCAGCTCGCACGGACTAGCGGGGGCCGACACAGATACGCAGTATTTT.